This entry concerns a single TCR beta chain. In the study's own analysis: Amplification of reference gene primers was used by the study to estimate nucleated cell counts. The repertoire was sequenced with immunoSEQ multiplex PCR; TCRdb's copy has only in-frame clones and lacks some. Clone size and V and J calls were adopted from that table, with D and trimming inferred from the DNA. Of some 190,000 clones in the sample, around nine tenths were seen once. The CDR3 has 16 residues. CDR1 is SGHKS and CDR2 is YYEKEE in the germline V gene (reference sequence). Unmatched junction bases numbered 5, after V lost 3 bases and J lost 4 bases. The data belong to a study of blood T cell repertoires in COVID-19. Study at large: COVID-19 samples from acute and convalescent phases originated in the United States, Italy and Spain. T cells, B-cell-depleted T cells, or PBMCs provided the cDNA or gDNA that served as material.

The source is a man in his late teens or twenties with active or convalescent COVID-19. This rearrangement joins TRBV5-5 to TRBJ2-3, with 13 nucleotides matching TRBD2. The source material was peripheral blood. The CDR3 here is CASSSLLAGGADTQYF. The CDR3 DNA reads as TGTGCCAGCAGCTCCCTACTAGCGGGGGGGGCAGATACGCAGTATTTT.